Presented here are 18 T cell receptor beta chains from one specimen sequenced in a study of T cell responses to AZD1222 COVID-19 vaccine. The assay was immunoSEQ multiplex PCR, and TCRdb's table has in-frame clones only and misses some. The sample yields around 120,000 clones, more than 75% seen once. Here the sequenced sample was peripheral blood, taken 28 days after the second AZD1222 dose. All receptors come from an adult who received the AZD1222 COVID-19 vaccine.

V and J are TRBV15 and TRBJ1-2; D might be TRBD1 (5 bases). Germline CDR1 and CDR2: LNHNV and YYDKDF (reference sequence). This CDR3 has 15 amino acids. The ends were cut back, 0 bases at V and 4 bases at J, with 12 bases in the middle. CDR3 bases: TGTGCCACCAGCAGAGATTCGGACACCACCTATGGCTACACCTTC. Translation: CATSRDSDTTYGYTF.

The CDR3 sequence is CASSFTGQGYNEQFF. In DNA form, the CDR3 reads TGTGCCAGCAGTTTCACGGGACAGGGGTACAATGAGCAGTTCTTC. This sequence joins TRBV6-5 and TRBJ2-1, with TRBD1 identical over 10 bases. With V trimmed by 4 bases and J by 4 bases, 4 bases remained unmatched. From germline, CDR1 is MNHEY and CDR2 SVGAGI. This CDR3 region has 15 residues.

The chain couples TRBV15 to TRBJ2-1, with no clear D. The V end was cut by 1 base, the J end by 4 bases, with 14 bases between. CDR3 length equals 16 residues. In germline, CDR1 is LNHNV, CDR2 YYDKDF (reference sequence). As DNA, the CDR3 is TGTGCCACCAGCAGAGGCAAATCTGGGCCTTACAATGAGCAGTTCTTC. Protein product: CATSRGKSGPYNEQFF.

In this sample, this clone turned up once. This chain joins TRBV7-6 and TRBJ1-2; D uncertain. V was clipped by 1 base and J by 7 bases, with 19 bases between them. CDR1 and CDR2 from the germline V gene are SGHVS and FNYEAQ. The CDR3 runs 16 residues. This CDR3 reads CASSLESGLGSRGYTF. DNA of the CDR3: TGTGCCAGCAGCTTAGAAAGTGGCTTAGGGTCCCGTGGCTACACCTTC. Together with reference TRBV7-6 and TRBJ1-2, the CDR3 gives the full variable domain: GAGVSQSPRYKVTKRGQDVALRCDPISGHVSLYWYRQALGQGPEFLTYFNYEAQQDKSGLPNDRFSAERPEGSISTLTIQRTEQRDSAMYRCASSLESGLGSRGYTFGSGTRLTVV.

The V gene is TRBV7-9, the J gene TRBJ2-7, with D perhaps assigned TRBD1 or TRBD2 (5 bases each). The ends were cut back, 5 bases at V and 0 bases at J, with 11 bases in the middle. This CDR3 is built from 14 residues. Germline V lookup: CDR1 SEHNR, CDR2 FQNEAQ (reference sequence). The CDR3 region is CASSPRDHSYEQYF. CDR3 DNA sequence: TGTGCCAGCAGCCCCCGGGACCACTCCTACGAGCAGTACTTC.

The V gene is TRBV7-6, the J gene TRBJ2-1; 8 nucleotides agree with TRBD1. V trimming: 3 bases; J trimming: 1 base; junction bases outside the gene matches: 2. CDR3 length: 15 amino acids. Germline V gene sequence: CDR1 SGHVS, CDR2 FNYEAQ. CDR3 sequence reads: CASSLRQGSYNEQFF. The CDR3 DNA reads TGTGCCAGCAGCTTGAGACAGGGGTCCTACAATGAGCAGTTCTTC. The full variable domain, completed using reference TRBV7-6 and TRBJ2-1, is GAGVSQSPRYKVTKRGQDVALRCDPISGHVSLYWYRQALGQGPEFLTYFNYEAQQDKSGLPNDRFSAERPEGSISTLTIQRTEQRDSAMYRCASSLRQGSYNEQFFGPGTRLTVL.

The V and J genes are TRBV18 and TRBJ1-4, with D tentatively TRBD1 (5 bases). Germline V CDR1 and CDR2: KGHSH, LQKENI. Trimming cost V 3 bases and J 7 bases, with 18 bases left between them. This CDR3 has 16 amino acids. The CDR3 DNA follows: TGTGCCAGCTCACCCCCCCGGGACTTAATTGGTGAAAAACTGTTTTTT. As protein: CASSPPRDLIGEKLFF.

This chain links TRBV2 with TRBJ2-7, with 12 bases that match TRBD2. This CDR3 spans 15 amino acids. Germline V CDR1 and CDR2: SNHLY, FYNNEI. With V trimmed by 6 bases and J by 5 bases, 8 bases remained unmatched. DNA for the CDR3: TGTGCCAGCAGCCGCCGACTAGCGGGAGAACACGAGCAGTACTTC. It codes for CASSRRLAGEHEQYF.

This clone appeared a few times. This chain connects TRBV11-2 to TRBJ1-2; 9 nucleotides agree with TRBD1. The CDR3 spans 15 residues. Per the germline V gene, CDR1 is SGHAT and CDR2 is FQNNGV. V trimming: 1 base; J trimming: 8 bases; junction bases outside the gene matches: 8. The CDR3 sequence: CASSLGTGAVEGYTF. CDR3 DNA: TGTGCCAGCAGCTTAGGGACAGGGGCCGTGGAGGGCTACACCTTC.

The chain uses TRBV6-5 and TRBJ1-2; weak D call: TRBD1 (6 bases). This CDR3 contains 15 residues. Germline V lookup: CDR1 MNHEY, CDR2 SVGAGI. V shed 7 bases and J shed 4 bases, with 19 bases lying between them. Written as DNA, the CDR3 is TGTGCCAGCACGGCAGGGGATCGCTTTGGCTATGGCTACACCTTC. It yields the protein CASTAGDRFGYGYTF.

The chain carries TRBV7-2 and TRBJ2-5; 13 bases are shared with TRBD2. The CDR3 consists of 17 residues. V was pared by 3 bases and J by 4 bases, with 8 bases of the junction left unmatched. Germline V CDR1 and CDR2: SGHTA, FQGNSA. CDR3 sequence reads: CASSFRTSGSGGETQYF. The CDR3 coding sequence is TGTGCCAGCAGCTTTCGGACTAGCGGGAGTGGGGGAGAGACCCAGTACTTC.

The V call is TRBV9, the J call TRBJ2-5; 10 bases line up with TRBD2. Germline assignment: CDR1 SGDLS and CDR2 YYNGEE. Trimming took 4 bases from V and 3 from J; bases not matched to a gene: 18. The CDR3 has 19 amino acids. This CDR3 reads CASSFPRGGAGGREETQYF. The CDR3 nucleotides read TGTGCCAGCAGCTTCCCCAGAGGTGGAGCGGGGGGGCGCGAAGAGACCCAGTACTTC.

The rearrangement uses TRBV9 and TRBJ2-7; TRBD1 matches 10 bases. CDR1 and CDR2 (germline): SGDLS, YYNGEE. J was trimmed by 2 bases and V by 1 base; bases with no gene match: 3. CDR3 length: 15 amino acids. DNA for the CDR3: TGTGCCAGCAGCGTATACGACAGGGGGCCCTACGAGCAGTACTTC. As protein: CASSVYDRGPYEQYF.

The gene calls are TRBV11-2 and TRBJ1-1, with TRBD1 matching over 7 bases. Germline lookup yields CDR1 SGHAT and CDR2 FQNNGV. The CDR3 totals 15 residues. The trim removed 5 bases at V and 0 bases at J, leaving 6 bases unmatched. Here the CDR3 DNA reads TGTGCCAGCAGCCTAAGGACAGGCATGAACACTGAAGCTTTCTTT. Protein product: CASSLRTGMNTEAFF.

For the CDR3, the DNA is TGTGCCAGTCACCGGGACAGGGGAGCGGCTTTCTTT. Amino acid sequence: CASHRDRGAAFF. The chain recombines TRBV19 with TRBJ1-1, with TRBD1 matching over 10 bases. Per germline, CDR1 LNHDA and CDR2 SQIVND (reference sequence). J lost 11 bases, V lost 8 bases, and 8 bases had no gene match. The CDR3 covers 12 residues. The full variable domain, rest sourced from reference TRBV19 and TRBJ1-1, is DGGITQSPKYLFRKEGQNVTLSCEQNLNHDAMYWYRQDPGQGLRLIYYSQIVNDFQKGDIAEGYSVSREKKESFPLTVTSAQKNPTAFYLCASHRDRGAAFFGQGTRLTVV.

CDR3 sequence (DNA): TGTGCCACCAGCAGAGAGGTCCCGCAGAACACCGGGGAGCTGTTTTTT. As protein: CATSREVPQNTGELFF. J is TRBJ2-2 and V is TRBV15; D is ambiguous. This CDR3 has 16 amino acids. The V and J ends lost 0 bases and 1 base respectively, with 9 bases between them. CDR1 LNHNV and CDR2 YYDKDF come from the germline V gene (reference sequence).

This clone was counted a single time. The CDR3 loop is CASSPTGQGNTGELFF. CDR3 DNA sequence: TGTGCCAGCAGCCCCACCGGACAGGGGAACACCGGGGAGCTGTTTTTT. This sequence joins TRBV3-1 (or the pseudogene TRBV3-2) and TRBJ2-2, with 8 bases lining up with TRBD1. Trimming took 4 bases from V and 1 from J; bases not matched to a gene: 5. CDR3 length: 16 amino acids. Germline V gene data show CDR1 as LGHDT and CDR2 as YNNKEL (reference sequence).

The V and J genes are TRBV20-1 and TRBJ2-7; a weak D match, TRBD1 (5 bases). V was cut by 6 bases and J by 7 bases, with 10 bases left in between. CDR1 is DFQATT and CDR2 is SNEGSKA in the germline V gene (reference sequence). This CDR3 comprises 10 residues. CDR3: CSAVKGEQYF. The CDR3 DNA is TGCAGTGCCGTAAAGGGGGAGCAGTACTTC.